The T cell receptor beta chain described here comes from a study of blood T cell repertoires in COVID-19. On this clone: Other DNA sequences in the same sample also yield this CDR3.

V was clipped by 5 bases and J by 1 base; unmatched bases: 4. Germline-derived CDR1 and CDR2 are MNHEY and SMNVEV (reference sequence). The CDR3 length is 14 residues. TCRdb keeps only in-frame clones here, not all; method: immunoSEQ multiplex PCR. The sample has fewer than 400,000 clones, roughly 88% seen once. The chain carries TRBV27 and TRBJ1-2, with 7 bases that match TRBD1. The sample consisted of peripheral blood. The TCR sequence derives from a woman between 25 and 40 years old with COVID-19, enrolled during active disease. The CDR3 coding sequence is TGTGCCAGCAGTCCACGACAGGGTAACTATGGCTACACCTTC. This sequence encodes CASSPRQGNYGYTF.